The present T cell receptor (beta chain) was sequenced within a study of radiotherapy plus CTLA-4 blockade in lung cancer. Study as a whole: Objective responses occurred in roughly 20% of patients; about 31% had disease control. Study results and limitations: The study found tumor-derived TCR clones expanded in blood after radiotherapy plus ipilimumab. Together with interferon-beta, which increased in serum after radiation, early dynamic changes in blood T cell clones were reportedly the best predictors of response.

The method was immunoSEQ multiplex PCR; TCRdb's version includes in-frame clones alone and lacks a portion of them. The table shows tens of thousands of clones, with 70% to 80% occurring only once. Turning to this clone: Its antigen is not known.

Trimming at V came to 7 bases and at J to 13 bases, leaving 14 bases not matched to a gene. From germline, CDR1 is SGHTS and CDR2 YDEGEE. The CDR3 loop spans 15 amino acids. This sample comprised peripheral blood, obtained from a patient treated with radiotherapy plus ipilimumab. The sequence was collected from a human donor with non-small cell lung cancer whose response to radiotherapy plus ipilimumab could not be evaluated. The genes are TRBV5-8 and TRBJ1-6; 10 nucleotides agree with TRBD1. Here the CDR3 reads CASRPPGTGESPLHF. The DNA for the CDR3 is TGTGCCAGCCGACCCCCGGGGACAGGGGAATCGCCCCTCCACTTT. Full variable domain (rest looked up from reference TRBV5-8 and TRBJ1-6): EAGVTQSPTHLIKTRGQQATLRCSPISGHTSVYWYQQALGLGLQFLLWYDEGEERNRGNFPPRFSGRQFPNYSSELNVNALELEDSALYLCASRPPGTGESPLHFGNGTRLTVT.